One sample yielded the 3 T cell receptor beta chains listed below, sequenced in a study of blood T cell repertoires in COVID-19. Sequenced by immunoSEQ multiplex PCR; TCRdb stores in-frame clones only, minus some. The data hold around 170,000 clones, with 88% observed a single time. The sequenced sample was peripheral blood. These receptors were collected from a woman aged 25 to 39 with acute or convalescent COVID-19.

The genes are TRBV27 and TRBJ2-7, with D maybe TRBD2 (7 bases). The CDR3 contains 11 residues. Germline V gene lookup returns CDR1 MNHEY and CDR2 SMNVEV (reference sequence). V gave up 6 bases and J gave up 5 bases, with 8 bases separating them. In DNA form, the CDR3 reads TGTGCCAGCAGCGGGGGGCACGAGCAGTACTTC. Translating it yields CASSGGHEQYF.

The V and J genes are TRBV6-5 and TRBJ2-7; D might be TRBD1 (6 bases). Germline V CDR1 and CDR2: MNHEY, SVGAGI. This CDR3 is 13 amino acids long. V shed 11 bases and J shed 3 bases, with 17 bases lying between them. CDR3 residues: CAARQGIVYEQYF. Here the CDR3 DNA reads TGTGCCGCGCGGCAGGGGATCGTCTACGAGCAGTACTTC.

V gene TRBV5-1 combines with J gene TRBJ2-1; 9 nucleotides agree with TRBD2. Trimming removed 5 bases from V and 5 bases from J; junction bases left unmatched: 2. The CDR3 contains 13 residues. Germline CDR1 and CDR2: SGHRS and YFSETQ. The CDR3 sequence is CASRTSGDNEQFF. The CDR3 DNA reads as TGCGCCAGCAGGACTAGCGGAGACAATGAGCAGTTCTTC. Supplemented by reference TRBV5-1 and TRBJ2-1, the full variable domain reads KAGVTQTPRYLIKTRGQQVTLSCSPISGHRSVSWYQQTPGQGLQFLFEYFSETQRNKGNFPGRFSGRQFSNSRSEMNVSTLELGDSALYLCASRTSGDNEQFFGPGTRLTVL.